One and the same sample provided the 2 T cell receptor beta chains below, sequenced in a study of vaccination and CD4 T cells after COVID-19 (dated by TCRdb to between 2021 and 2022). These receptors' antigens are unknown. Library construction relied on PCR. Sequenced using an Illumina iSeq 100. DNA from cultured CD4+ T cells underwent TCR sequencing with the Oncomine TCR Beta short-read assay at the Johns Hopkins FTIC core. Through fastp at Q25 and MiXCR, TCRdb rebuilt clones from the public reads, retaining in-frame beta chains. Rows with a matching CDR3 protein are joined into one entry that keeps the most common DNA and genes. The sample data list roughly 14,000 distinct CDR3 sequences, and roughly 50% of these were observed just once. The biggest ten clones account for about 9.5% of the sample. This specimen's treatment or condition label, per the study, means: approximately 10-day PBMC culture with coronavirus spike peptide pools or control peptides (ViraFEST assay).

The material was CD4+ T cells from blood, cultured in vitro, obtained before SARS-CoV-2 vaccination. The receptors originated from a human donor who had recovered from COVID-19.

The chain links TRBV7-2 to TRBJ1-2; D is unresolved. Germline V gives CDR1 SGHTA, CDR2 FQGNSA. The CDR3 runs to 12 residues. V shed 2 bases and J shed 4 bases, with 5 bases lying between them. CDR3 loop: CASSLQRYGYTF. In nucleotides, the CDR3 is TGTGCCAGCAGCTTACAACGCTATGGCTACACCTTC.

The V and J genes are TRBV15 and TRBJ2-7; 8 bases match TRBD1. Germline CDR1 is LNHNV and CDR2 is YYDKDF (reference sequence). After removal of 1 base from V and 6 bases from J, the junction contained 5 bases not matched to a gene. The CDR3 sequence is 14 residues long. This CDR3 reads CATSRGTGSIEQYF. For the CDR3, the DNA is TGTGCCACCAGCAGAGGGACAGGGTCTATCGAGCAGTACTTC.